This TCR beta chain was captured in a study of blood T cells in healthy people across ages. Study-wide results and caveats: Possibly confounding the expanded clonotype changes was the fact that donor CMV status was unknown. Estimates of diversity drawn from one million T cells were considered underestimates.

It was with a sample-barcoded 5' primer and a J-beta primer mix that a second PCR of about 7 to 12 cycles was run. TCRdb re-called the 5' RACE reads with MiXCR, one entry per CDR3 protein. In the table there are 1.5 million to 2 million distinct CDR3 sequences, roughly 43% of which are singletons. A remark on this clonotype: Its antigen is unknown.

Each individual donor underwent a draw of 8 to 10 milliliters of peripheral blood. V lost 5 bases and J 4 bases, leaving 17 bases between the germline ends. The CDR3 extends over 14 amino acids. The V gene's germline CDR1 is SQVTM and CDR2 ANQGSEA. V gene TRBV29-1 combines with J gene TRBJ1-1; D not resolved. This clonotype originated in a human donor in good health. Source material: blood. CDR3 sequence (DNA): TGCAGCGTTTTGCCAGGAATGGAGTGCACTGAAGCTTTCTTT. This sequence encodes CSVLPGMECTEAFF.